The sequence of this T cell receptor (beta chain) was determined in a study of T cell responses to AZD1222 COVID-19 vaccine. As for this clone: The antigen remains unidentified.

Generated by immunoSEQ multiplex PCR, the TCRdb table keeps only in-frame clones and is missing some. The data contain about 130,000 clones, 90% of them seen just once; the ten biggest clones take up 4.4%. The study, taken as a whole, reports: The reported proportion of spike-specific TCRs targeting unmutated variant regions was nearly half.

The origin of this receptor is an adult in good health. Sequenced material: peripheral blood, taken on day 0 of MenACWY control vaccination.

CDR3 sequence: CASSPRSGSLGSYGYTF. CDR3 coding DNA: TGTGCCAGCAGCCCCCGATCCGGGAGTCTGGGGAGCTATGGCTACACCTTC. The chain links TRBV9 to TRBJ1-2; no definite D call. Germline CDR1 SGDLS, CDR2 YYNGEE. The V and J ends lost 4 bases and 4 bases respectively, with 23 bases between them. The CDR3 consists of 17 residues. The full variable domain, in which reference TRBV9 and TRBJ1-2 provide the parts outside the CDR3, is DSGVTQTPKHLITATGQRVTLRCSPRSGDLSVYWYQQSLDQGLQFLIQYYNGEERAKGNILERFSAQQFPDLHSELNLSSLELGDSALYFCASSPRSGSLGSYGYTFGSGTRLTVV.